This TCR beta chain is from a study of T-cell reconstitution after alpha-beta-depleted transplantation in children. Notes on the study in general: One year post-transplant, T-cell counts and diversity were largely derived from T cells produced anew.

J lost 0 bases, V lost 5 bases, and 1 base had no gene match. There are 13 residues in the CDR3. Germline V gene sequence: CDR1 SQVTM, CDR2 ANQGSEA. Unique molecular identifiers were incorporated into the prepared TCRbeta library. MiXCR, run by TCRdb on the PCR reads, gives a single entry per CDR3 protein. The sample shows fewer than 1 million distinct CDR3 sequences, 16% of them seen only once. Concerning this clonotype itself: Its antigen is still unknown.

The clonotype was recovered from a male patient younger than 18 who had a stem cell transplant for acute lymphoblastic leukemia, so the T cells may come from the graft donor. The gene calls are TRBV29-1 and TRBJ1-5; 7 nucleotides align to TRBD1. The sample here was PBMCs, mostly from graft donor cells, taken 360 days after TCRalphabeta/CD19-depleted stem cell transplant. CDR3 nucleotide sequence: TGCAGCGTTACAGGGGATAGCAATCAGCCCCAGCATTTT. Amino acids: CSVTGDSNQPQHF. Drawing the rest from reference TRBV29-1 and TRBJ1-5, the complete variable domain is SAVISQKPSRDICQRGTSLTIQCQVDSQVTMMFWYRQQPGQSLTLIATANQGSEATYESGFVIDKFPISRPNLTFSTLTVSNMSPEDSSIYLCSVTGDSNQPQHFGDGTRLSIL.